Listed below are T cell receptor beta chains from one sample, sequenced in a study of blood T cell repertoires in COVID-19. Libraries were prepared by immunoSEQ multiplex PCR; TCRdb keeps only in-frame clonotypes and omits some of them. Among approximately 140,000 clones, roughly 80% were seen once, and the ten largest hold about 2.2%. The specimen was PBMCs or T cells enriched from blood (not recorded which). The receptor source for this set is a man in his forties with acute COVID-19. Each CDR3 is given with its conserved first and last residue. The order of the fields is V gene, D gene, J gene, CDR3 protein. D genes are given only for firm matches.

TRBV30	TRBD2	TRBJ2-4	CAWRAGGKNIQYF
TRBV19	NA	TRBJ1-3	CASSTRGTIYF
TRBV19	TRBD2	TRBJ2-2	CASSIIAGGTGELFF
TRBV5-1	NA	TRBJ2-3	CASSLENRGSTDTQYF
TRBV5-1	NA	TRBJ2-7	CASSPGLISYEQYF
TRBV6-1	NA	TRBJ1-3	CASSEDRRNTIYF
TRBV27	NA	TRBJ1-3	CASSLSGGTSGNTIYF
TRBV5-1	NA	TRBJ1-6	CASSLINRDYNSPLHF
TRBV19	TRBD1	TRBJ2-3	CASRPGQGITDTQYF
TRBV5-1	NA	TRBJ1-1	CASTLSWEGDYEAFF
TRBV11-2	NA	TRBJ2-5	CASSPSGPGAQYF
TRBV6-5	NA	TRBJ1-3	CASGQPISGNTIYF
TRBV7-9	TRBD1	TRBJ1-1	CASSLRGGTGGTEAFF
TRBV18	NA	TRBJ1-2	CASSPTQENYGYTF
TRBV10-3	TRBD2	TRBJ2-2	CAISPGVAGVTGELFF
TRBV4-2	NA	TRBJ2-1	CASSQDKEGSSYNEQFF
TRBV9	NA	TRBJ1-6	CASSATVPYNSPLHF
TRBV19	TRBD1	TRBJ1-5	CASSILPGQGSNQPQHF
TRBV6-5	TRBD2	TRBJ2-3	CASKGTSFTDTQYF
TRBV11-2	NA	TRBJ1-2	CASSLDTVQYGYTF
TRBV27	NA	TRBJ1-6	CASEELKSSYNSPLHF
TRBV9	NA	TRBJ1-1	CASSVNIVDTEAFF
TRBV10-2	NA	TRBJ2-7	CATRDSAREQYF
TRBV10-1	TRBD1	TRBJ2-3	CASSPGQGSNTQYF
TRBV28	TRBD1	TRBJ1-1	CASSSPGSTGSIPEAFF
TRBV30	NA	TRBJ2-3	CAWTGGGGPTDTQYF
TRBV7-2	TRBD2	TRBJ2-7	CASSSSGLAGLYEQYF
TRBV2	NA	TRBJ1-2	CASSEQGPNYGYTF
TRBV25-1	NA	TRBJ2-2	CASSETGTGELFF
TRBV5-4	TRBD1	TRBJ2-5	CASSLETGQGEETQYF
TRBV5-1	TRBD1	TRBJ2-7	CASSFSGQGYEQYF
TRBV19	NA	TRBJ1-5	CASSPEGGNQPQHF
TRBV6-1	NA	TRBJ2-7	CASSEAFIYEQYF
TRBV7-9	NA	TRBJ1-1	CASSLRQGSNTEAFF
TRBV30	NA	TRBJ1-3	CAWSRTKTETLNTIYF
TRBV5-1	TRBD1	TRBJ2-7	CASSPGTGGTEQYF
TRBV29-1	TRBD1	TRBJ2-7	CSVHEGGQVSYEQYF
TRBV21-1	NA	TRBJ1-2	CASSSQNRVTYGYTF
TRBV18	NA	TRBJ2-4	CASSPYGALAKNIQYF
TRBV7-3	TRBD1	TRBJ2-3	CASSFTGQNTDTQYF
TRBV19	NA	TRBJ1-1	CASSIDSGRATEAFF
TRBV15	NA	TRBJ1-5	CATSSQGWRSNQPQHF
TRBV7-3	TRBD2	TRBJ2-1	CASSLKGGDGSYNEQFF
TRBV2	TRBD1	TRBJ2-7	CASSVQRTGDNEQYF